The T cell receptor beta chain described here comes from a study of cytomegalovirus exposure and HLA in healthy donors. In the case of this clone: Its antigen is still unknown.

The CDR3 is 16 residues long. Per the germline V gene, CDR1 is SGHVS and CDR2 is FQNEAQ. Trimming removed 5 bases at V and 4 bases at J, with 19 bases between. Findings and caveats of the study: In an earlier analysis, in 540 or so donors, most V segments appeared productive either ~90% or ~30% of the time. Being indistinguishable, some V segments were excluded, TRBV6-2 and TRBV6-3 among them.

PCR involved 60 Vbeta and 13 Jbeta primers. TCRdb's copy holds only in-frame clones and misses some; the assay was immunoSEQ multiplex PCR. The sample has approximately 170,000 clones; about 85% are singletons. The rearrangement uses TRBV7-8 and TRBJ2-3, with D perhaps matching TRBD2 (6 bases). The receptor comes from a man aged 25-40 years in good health and CMV-seropositive. The source material was PBMCs. The chain's CDR3 is CASSDLRRGGADTQYF. The CDR3 DNA sequence: TGTGCCAGCAGCGATCTCAGGCGGGGAGGTGCAGATACGCAGTATTTT.